This T cell receptor beta chain was sequenced during a study of blood T cell repertoires in COVID-19. At the level of the study: Nucleic acid was either cDNA or gDNA, and it came from T cells, B-cell-depleted T cells, or PBMCs.

A few counts support this clone. As originally analysed: For nucleated cells, counts were estimated from reference gene primer amplification. The data were produced by immunoSEQ multiplex PCR, yet TCRdb's version contains in-frame clones alone and is incomplete. V and J calls and clone size are given by that table; D and trimming were obtained from the DNA. The table records about 37,000 clones, 80% of them present only once. The clonotype originates from a woman between 70 and 85 years old with acute or convalescent COVID-19. Sample: peripheral blood.

The CDR3 here is CASSSDRLKGGELFF. In DNA form, the CDR3 reads TGTGCCAGCAGTTCCGACAGGCTGAAAGGCGGGGAGCTGTTTTTT. The V and J genes are TRBV27 and TRBJ2-2; D perhaps matches TRBD1 (6 bases). Per the germline V gene, CDR1 is MNHEY and CDR2 is SMNVEV (reference sequence). This CDR3 comprises 15 residues. V lost 4 bases and J lost 7, with 16 bases in between.